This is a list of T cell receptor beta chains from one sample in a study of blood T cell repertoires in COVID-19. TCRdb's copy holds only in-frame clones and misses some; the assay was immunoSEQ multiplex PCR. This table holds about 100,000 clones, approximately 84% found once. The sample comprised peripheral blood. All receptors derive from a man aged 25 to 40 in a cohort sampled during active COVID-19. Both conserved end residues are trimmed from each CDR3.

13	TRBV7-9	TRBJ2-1	ASSLTLAVYNEQF
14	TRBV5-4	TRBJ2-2	ASSLGSTEHTGELF
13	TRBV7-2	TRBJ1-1	ASSLGGGKNTEAF
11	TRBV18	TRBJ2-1	ASSPPGLPEQF
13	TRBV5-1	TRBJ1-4	ASSLGGLRPGELF
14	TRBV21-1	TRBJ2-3	ASRQGDYSSTDTQY
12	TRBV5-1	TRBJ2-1	ASSRRTGGGEQF
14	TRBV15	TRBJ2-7	ATSRDRGGEPYEQY
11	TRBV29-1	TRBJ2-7	SVWDRGKYEQY
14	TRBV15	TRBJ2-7	ATSRDQFQGSYEQY
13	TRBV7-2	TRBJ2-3	ASAQGTSGGNTQY
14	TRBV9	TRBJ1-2	ASSGPATGINYGYT
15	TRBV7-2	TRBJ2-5	ASSPPGLAGAGETQY
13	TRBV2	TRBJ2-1	ASSGSSGGAKEQF
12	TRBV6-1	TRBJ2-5	ASSEVGGPETQY
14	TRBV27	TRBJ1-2	ASSRTLYDRAYGYT
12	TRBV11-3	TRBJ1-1	ASSLTAGSTEAF
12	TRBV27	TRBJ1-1	ASSLEGVNTEAF
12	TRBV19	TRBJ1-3	ASTRGPSGNTIY
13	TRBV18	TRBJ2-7	ASSPPLAGGPEQY
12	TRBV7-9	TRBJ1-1	ASTPGGTNTEAF
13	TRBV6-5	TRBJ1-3	ASSYSQGSGNTIY
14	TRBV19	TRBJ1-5	ASSDRTGPSNQPQH
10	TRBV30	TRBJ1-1	AWSAFDLRAF
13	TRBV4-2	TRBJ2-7	ASSQDSSRSYEQY
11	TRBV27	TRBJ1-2	ASSLSGAGGYT
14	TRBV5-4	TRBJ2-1	ASSLGRTSGGNEQF
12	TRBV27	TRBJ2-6	ASSSVNGANVLT
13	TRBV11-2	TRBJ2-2	ASSLGQGSTGELF
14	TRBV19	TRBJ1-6	ASSSPPGIYNSPLH
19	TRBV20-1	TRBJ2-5	SASGEPQAPLAGGIEETQY
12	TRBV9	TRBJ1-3	ASSAGGSGNTIY
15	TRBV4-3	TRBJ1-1	ASSQDPPGRGNTEAF
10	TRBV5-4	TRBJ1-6	ASSSFDSPLH
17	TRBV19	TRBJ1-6	ASSNTAGQGSSYNSPLH
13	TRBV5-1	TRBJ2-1	ASSLQGIGTNEQF
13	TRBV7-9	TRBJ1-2	ASSLADTQGGGYT
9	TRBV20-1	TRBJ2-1	SASSGSQQF
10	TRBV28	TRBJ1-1	ASSPPSHEAF
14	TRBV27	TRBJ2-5	ASSRGLLTRQETQY
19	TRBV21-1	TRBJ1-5	ASSKGGNGQFQENSNQPQH
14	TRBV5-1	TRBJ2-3	ASSSFPGLATDTQY
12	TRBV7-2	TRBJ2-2	ASSARQGTGELF
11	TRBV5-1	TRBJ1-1	ASSLGLGTEAF
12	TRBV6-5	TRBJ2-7	ASSYSAGNYEQY
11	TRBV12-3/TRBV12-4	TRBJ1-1	ASRPTGQRHAF
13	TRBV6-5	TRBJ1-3	ASCPGDSSGNTIY
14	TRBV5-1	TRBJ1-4	ASSSDRGLSGEKLF
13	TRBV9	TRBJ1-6	ASSGGTDYNSPLH
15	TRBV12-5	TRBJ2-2	ASGLVIAGGYTGELF